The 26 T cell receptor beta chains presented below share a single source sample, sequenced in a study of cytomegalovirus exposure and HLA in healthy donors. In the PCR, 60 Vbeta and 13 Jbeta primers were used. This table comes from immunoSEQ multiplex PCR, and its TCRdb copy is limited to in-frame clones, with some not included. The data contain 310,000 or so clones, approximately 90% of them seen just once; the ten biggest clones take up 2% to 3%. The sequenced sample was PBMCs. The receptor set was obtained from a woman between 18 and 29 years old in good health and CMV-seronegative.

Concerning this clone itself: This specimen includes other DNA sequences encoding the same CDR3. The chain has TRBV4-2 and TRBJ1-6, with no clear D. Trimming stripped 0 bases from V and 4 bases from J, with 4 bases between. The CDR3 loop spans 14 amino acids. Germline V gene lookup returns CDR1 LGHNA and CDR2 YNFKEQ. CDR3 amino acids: CASSQDSYNSPLHF. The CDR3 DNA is TGTGCCAGCAGCCAAGACTCTTATAATTCACCCCTCCACTTT.

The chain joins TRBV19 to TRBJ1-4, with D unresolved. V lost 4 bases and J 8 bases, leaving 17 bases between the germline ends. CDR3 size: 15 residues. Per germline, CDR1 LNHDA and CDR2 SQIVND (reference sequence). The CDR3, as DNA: TGTGCCAGTAGTACCCCGCGGGCGCCGGGGGAAAAACTGTTTTTT. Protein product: CASSTPRAPGEKLFF.

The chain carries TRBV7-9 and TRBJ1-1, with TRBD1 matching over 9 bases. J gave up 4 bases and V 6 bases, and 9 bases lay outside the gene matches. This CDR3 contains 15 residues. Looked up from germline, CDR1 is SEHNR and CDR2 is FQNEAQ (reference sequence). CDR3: CASRTGTGYSTEAFF. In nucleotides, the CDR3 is TGTGCCAGCAGGACCGGGACAGGGTACAGCACTGAAGCTTTCTTT.

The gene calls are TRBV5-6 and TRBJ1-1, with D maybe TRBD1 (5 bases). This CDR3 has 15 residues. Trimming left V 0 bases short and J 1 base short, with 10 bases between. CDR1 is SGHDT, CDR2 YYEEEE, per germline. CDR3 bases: TGTGCCAGCAGCTTGGGGACATGGACGAACACTGAAGCTTTCTTT. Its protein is CASSLGTWTNTEAFF.

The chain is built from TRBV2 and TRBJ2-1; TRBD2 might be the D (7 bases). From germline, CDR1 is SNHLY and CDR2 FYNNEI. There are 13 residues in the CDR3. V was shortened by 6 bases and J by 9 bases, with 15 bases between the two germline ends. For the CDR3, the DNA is TGTGCCAGCAGCGCCGGGGGGCAGGGTGAGCAGTTCTTC. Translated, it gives CASSAGGQGEQFF.

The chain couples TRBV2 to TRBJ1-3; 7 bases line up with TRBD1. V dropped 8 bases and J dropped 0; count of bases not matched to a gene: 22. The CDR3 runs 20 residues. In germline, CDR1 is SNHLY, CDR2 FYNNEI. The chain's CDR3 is CASFLPSLGTAKSSGNTIYF. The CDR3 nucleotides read TGTGCCAGCTTTTTACCGAGCCTGGGGACAGCCAAAAGCTCTGGAAACACCATATATTTT.

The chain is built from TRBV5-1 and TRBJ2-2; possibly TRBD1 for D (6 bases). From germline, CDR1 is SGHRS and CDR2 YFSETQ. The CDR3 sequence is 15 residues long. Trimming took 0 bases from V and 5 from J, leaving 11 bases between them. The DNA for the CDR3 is TGCGCCAGCAGCTTGGTACAGGGAAGGACCGGGGAGCTGTTTTTT. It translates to CASSLVQGRTGELFF.

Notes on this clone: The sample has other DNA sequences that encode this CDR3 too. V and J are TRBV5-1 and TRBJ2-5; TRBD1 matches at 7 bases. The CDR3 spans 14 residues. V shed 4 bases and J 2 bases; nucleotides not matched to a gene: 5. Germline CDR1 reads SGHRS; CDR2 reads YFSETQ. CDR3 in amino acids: CASSEQGYQETQYF. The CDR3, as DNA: TGCGCCAGCAGCGAACAGGGGTATCAAGAGACCCAGTACTTC.

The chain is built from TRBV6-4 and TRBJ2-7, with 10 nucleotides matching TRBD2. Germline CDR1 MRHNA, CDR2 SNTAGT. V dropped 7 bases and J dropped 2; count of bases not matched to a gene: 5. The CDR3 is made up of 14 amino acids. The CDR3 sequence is CASTVAGGPYEQYF. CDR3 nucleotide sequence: TGTGCCAGCACCGTAGCGGGGGGCCCCTACGAGCAGTACTTC.

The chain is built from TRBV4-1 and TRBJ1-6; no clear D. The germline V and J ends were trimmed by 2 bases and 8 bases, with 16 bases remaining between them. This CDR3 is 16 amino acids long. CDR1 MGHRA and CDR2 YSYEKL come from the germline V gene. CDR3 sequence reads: CASSQFVSGKDSPLHF. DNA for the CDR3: TGCGCCAGCAGCCAATTCGTTAGCGGGAAGGATTCACCCCTCCACTTT.

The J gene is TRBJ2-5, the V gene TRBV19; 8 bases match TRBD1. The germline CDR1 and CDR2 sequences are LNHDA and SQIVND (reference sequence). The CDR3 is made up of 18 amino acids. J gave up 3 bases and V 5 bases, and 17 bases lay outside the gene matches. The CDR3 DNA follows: TGTGCCAGTAGTGCCCTGGTTAGAGGACAGGGAGTTGAAGAGACCCAGTACTTC. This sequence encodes CASSALVRGQGVEETQYF.

The CDR3 nucleotides read TGTGCCAGCAGCCCGGACAGGGACTATGGCTACACCTTC. It is translated as CASSPDRDYGYTF. This sequence joins TRBV2 and TRBJ1-2; 8 bases fit TRBD1. J gave up 3 bases and V 6 bases, and 3 bases lay outside the gene matches. From germline, CDR1 is SNHLY and CDR2 FYNNEI. There are 13 residues in the CDR3.

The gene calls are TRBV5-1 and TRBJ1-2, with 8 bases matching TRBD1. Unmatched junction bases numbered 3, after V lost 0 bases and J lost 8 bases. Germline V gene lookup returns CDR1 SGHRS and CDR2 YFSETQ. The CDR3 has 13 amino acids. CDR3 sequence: CASSLGTGNGYTF. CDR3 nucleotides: TGCGCCAGCAGCTTGGGGACAGGGAACGGCTACACCTTC.

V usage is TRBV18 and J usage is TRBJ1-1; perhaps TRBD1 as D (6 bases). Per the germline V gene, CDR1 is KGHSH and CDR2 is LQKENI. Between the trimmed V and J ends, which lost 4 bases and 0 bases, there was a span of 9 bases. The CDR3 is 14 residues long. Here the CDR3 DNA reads TGTGCCAGCTCACAACAGGGCCTGAACACTGAAGCTTTCTTT. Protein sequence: CASSQQGLNTEAFF.

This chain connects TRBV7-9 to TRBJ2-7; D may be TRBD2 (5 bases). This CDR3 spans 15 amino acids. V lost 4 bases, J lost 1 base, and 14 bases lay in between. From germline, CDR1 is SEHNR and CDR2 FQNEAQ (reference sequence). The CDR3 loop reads CASSSGLSASYEQYF. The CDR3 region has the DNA TGTGCCAGCAGCTCAGGACTGTCGGCATCCTACGAGCAGTACTTC.

The CDR3 DNA sequence: TGCGCCAGTGCCCCCGGGGTTTTTGAAAAACTGTTTTTT. Residues: CASAPGVFEKLFF. The chain joins TRBV23-1 to TRBJ1-4; the D is unclear. TRBV23-1 is sorted into the ORF group, with uncertain function. The CDR3 runs 13 residues. The V end lost 9 bases, the J end lost 7 bases, and 15 bases lay between the germline ends.

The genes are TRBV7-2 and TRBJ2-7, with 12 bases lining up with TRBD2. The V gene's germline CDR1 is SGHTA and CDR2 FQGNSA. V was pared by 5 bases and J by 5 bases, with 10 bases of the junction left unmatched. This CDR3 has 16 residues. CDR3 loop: CASSLSTSGGQDEQYF. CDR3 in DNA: TGTGCCAGCAGCCTTTCGACTAGCGGGGGCCAGGACGAGCAGTACTTC.

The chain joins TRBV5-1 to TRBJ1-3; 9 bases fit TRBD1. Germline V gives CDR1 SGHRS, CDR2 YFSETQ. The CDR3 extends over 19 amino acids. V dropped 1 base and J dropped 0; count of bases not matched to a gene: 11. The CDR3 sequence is CASSLTGTGPPGSGNTIYF. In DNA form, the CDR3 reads TGCGCCAGCAGCTTGACCGGGACAGGGCCCCCGGGCTCTGGAAACACCATATATTTT.

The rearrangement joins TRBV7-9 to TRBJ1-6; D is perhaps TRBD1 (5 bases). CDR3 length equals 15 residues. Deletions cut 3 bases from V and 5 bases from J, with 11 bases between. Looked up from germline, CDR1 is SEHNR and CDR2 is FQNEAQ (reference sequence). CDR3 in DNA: TGTGCCAGCAGCTTCCAGGGAATACATAATTCACCCCTCCACTTT. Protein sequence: CASSFQGIHNSPLHF.

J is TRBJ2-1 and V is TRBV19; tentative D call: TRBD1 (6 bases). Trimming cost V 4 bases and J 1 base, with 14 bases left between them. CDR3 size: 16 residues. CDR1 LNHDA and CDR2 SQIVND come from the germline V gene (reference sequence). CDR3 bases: TGTGCCAGTAGTACAATACAGGGCCCTTCCTACAATGAGCAGTTCTTC. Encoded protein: CASSTIQGPSYNEQFF.

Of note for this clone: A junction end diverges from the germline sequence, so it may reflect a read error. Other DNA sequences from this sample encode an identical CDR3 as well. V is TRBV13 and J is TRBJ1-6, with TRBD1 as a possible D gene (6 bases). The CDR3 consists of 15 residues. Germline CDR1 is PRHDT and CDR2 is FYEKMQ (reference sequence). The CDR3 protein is CASSSSRGYDSPLHF. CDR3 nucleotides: TGTGCCAGCAGCTCCTCCAGGGGTTATGATTCCCCCCTCCACTTT.

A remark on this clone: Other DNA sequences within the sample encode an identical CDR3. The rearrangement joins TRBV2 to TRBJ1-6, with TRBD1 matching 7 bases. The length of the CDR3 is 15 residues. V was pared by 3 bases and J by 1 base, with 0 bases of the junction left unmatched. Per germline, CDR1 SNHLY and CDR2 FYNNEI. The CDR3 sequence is CASSDRGSYNSPLHF. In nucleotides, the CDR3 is TGTGCCAGCAGTGACAGGGGGTCCTATAATTCACCCCTCCACTTT.

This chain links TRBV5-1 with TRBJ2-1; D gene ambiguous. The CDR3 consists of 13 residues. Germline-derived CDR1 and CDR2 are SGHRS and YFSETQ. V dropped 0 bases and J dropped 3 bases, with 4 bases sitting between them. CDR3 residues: CASSLGNYNEQFF. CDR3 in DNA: TGCGCCAGCAGCTTGGGTAACTACAATGAGCAGTTCTTC. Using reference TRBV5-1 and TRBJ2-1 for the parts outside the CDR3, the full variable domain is KAGVTQTPRYLIKTRGQQVTLSCSPISGHRSVSWYQQTPGQGLQFLFEYFSETQRNKGNFPGRFSGRQFSNSRSEMNVSTLELGDSALYLCASSLGNYNEQFFGPGTRLTVL.

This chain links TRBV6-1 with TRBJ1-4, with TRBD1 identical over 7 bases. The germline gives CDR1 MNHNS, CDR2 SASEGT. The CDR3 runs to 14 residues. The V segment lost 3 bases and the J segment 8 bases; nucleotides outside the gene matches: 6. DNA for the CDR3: TGTGCCAGCAGTGACTCGACAGGGACCGAAAAACTGTTTTTT. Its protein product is CASSDSTGTEKLFF.

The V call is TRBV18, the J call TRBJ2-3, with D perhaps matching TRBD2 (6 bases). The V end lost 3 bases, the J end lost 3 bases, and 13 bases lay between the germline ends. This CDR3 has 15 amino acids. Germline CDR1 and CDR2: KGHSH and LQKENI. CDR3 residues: CASSPQGGLTDTQYF. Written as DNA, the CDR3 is TGTGCCAGCTCACCCCAGGGAGGTCTTACAGATACGCAGTATTTT. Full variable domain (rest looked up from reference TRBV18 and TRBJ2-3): NAGVMQNPRHLVRRRGQEARLRCSPMKGHSHVYWYRQLPEEGLKFMVYLQKENIIDESGMPKERFSAEFPKEGPSILRIQQVVRGDSAAYFCASSPQGGLTDTQYFGPGTRLTVL.

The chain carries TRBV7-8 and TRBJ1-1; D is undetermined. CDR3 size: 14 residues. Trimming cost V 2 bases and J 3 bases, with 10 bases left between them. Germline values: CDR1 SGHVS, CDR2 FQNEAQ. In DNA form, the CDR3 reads TGTGCCAGCAGCTTATTTTGGAGTGACACTGAAGCTTTCTTT. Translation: CASSLFWSDTEAFF.